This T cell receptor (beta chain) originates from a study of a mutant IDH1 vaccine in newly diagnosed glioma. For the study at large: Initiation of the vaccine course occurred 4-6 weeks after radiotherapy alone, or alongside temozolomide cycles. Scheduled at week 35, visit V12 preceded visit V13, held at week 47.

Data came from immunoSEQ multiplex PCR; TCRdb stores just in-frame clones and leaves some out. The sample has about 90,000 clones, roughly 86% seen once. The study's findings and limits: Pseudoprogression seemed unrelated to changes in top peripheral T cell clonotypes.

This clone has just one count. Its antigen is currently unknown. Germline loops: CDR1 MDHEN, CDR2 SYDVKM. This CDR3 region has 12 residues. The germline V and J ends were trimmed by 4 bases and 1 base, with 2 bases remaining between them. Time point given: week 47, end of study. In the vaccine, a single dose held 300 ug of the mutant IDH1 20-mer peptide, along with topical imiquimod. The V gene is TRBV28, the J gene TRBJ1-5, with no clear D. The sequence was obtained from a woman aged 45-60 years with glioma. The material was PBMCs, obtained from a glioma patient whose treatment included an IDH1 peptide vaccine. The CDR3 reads CASSWSNQPQHF. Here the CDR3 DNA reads TGTGCCAGCAGTTGGAGCAATCAGCCCCAGCATTTT.